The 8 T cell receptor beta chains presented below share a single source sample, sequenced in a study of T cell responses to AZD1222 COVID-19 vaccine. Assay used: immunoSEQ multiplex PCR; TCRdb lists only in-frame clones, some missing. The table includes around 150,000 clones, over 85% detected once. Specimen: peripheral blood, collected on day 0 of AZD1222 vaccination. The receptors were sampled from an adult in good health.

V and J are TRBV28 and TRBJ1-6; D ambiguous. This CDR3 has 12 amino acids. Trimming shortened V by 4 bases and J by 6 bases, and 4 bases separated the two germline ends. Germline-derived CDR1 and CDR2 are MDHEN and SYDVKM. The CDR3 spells CASSSLNSPLHF. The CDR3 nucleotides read TGTGCCAGCAGTTCCCTTAATTCACCCCTCCACTTT.

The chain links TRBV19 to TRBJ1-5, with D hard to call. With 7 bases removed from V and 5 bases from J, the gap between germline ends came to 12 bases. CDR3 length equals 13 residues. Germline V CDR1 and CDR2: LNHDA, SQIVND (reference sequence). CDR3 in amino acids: CASKESGYQPQHF. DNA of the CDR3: TGTGCCAGTAAAGAATCGGGGTATCAGCCCCAGCATTTT.

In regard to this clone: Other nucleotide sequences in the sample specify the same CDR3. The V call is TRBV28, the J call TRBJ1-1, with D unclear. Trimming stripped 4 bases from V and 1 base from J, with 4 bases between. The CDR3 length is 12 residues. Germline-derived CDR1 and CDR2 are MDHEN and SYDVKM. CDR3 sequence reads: CASSSANTEAFF. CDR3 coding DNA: TGTGCCAGCAGTTCCGCGAACACTGAAGCTTTCTTT.

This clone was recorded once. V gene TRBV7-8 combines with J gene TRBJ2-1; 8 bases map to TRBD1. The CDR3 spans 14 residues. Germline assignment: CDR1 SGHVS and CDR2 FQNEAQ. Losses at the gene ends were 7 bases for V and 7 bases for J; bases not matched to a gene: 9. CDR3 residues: CASKPGQGNNEQFF. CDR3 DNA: TGTGCCAGCAAACCAGGACAGGGTAATAATGAGCAGTTCTTC.

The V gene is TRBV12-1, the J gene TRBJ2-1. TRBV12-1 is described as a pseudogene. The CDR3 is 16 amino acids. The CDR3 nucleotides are TGTGCCGTCCCAGCTATGAGCCCCAGCTCCTACAATGAGCAGTTCTTC. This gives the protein CAVPAMSPSSYNEQFF.

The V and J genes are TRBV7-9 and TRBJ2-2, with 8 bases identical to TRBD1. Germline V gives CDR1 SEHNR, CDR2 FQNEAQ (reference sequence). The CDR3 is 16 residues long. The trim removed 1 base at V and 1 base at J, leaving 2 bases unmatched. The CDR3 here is CASSLGQGLNTGELFF. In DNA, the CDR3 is TGTGCCAGCAGCTTAGGACAGGGGTTGAACACCGGGGAGCTGTTTTTT.

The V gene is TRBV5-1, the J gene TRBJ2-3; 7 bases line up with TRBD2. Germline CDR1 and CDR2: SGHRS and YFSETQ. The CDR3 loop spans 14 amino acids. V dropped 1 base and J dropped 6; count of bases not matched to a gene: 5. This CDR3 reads CASSLLTSADTQYF. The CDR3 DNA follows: TGCGCCAGCAGCTTGTTAACTAGCGCGGATACGCAGTATTTT.

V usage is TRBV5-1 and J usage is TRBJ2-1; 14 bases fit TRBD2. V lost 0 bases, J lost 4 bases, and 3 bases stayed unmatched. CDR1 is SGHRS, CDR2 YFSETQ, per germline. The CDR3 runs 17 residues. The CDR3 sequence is CASSLAGTSGSYNEQFF. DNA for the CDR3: TGCGCCAGCAGCTTGGCCGGGACTAGCGGGAGTTACAATGAGCAGTTCTTC.